The source of this T cell receptor (beta chain) is a study of T-cell reconstitution after alpha-beta-depleted transplantation in children. As regards this clonotype: The antigen remains unidentified.

Broader study findings: After transplant, at about two months, alpha-beta T cells were reportedly derived from several hundred expanded graft clones. The study traced high day-60 TCRbeta diversity in some patients to surviving recipient T cells and thymic progenitors. Hyperexpanded clones declined; after one year, newly produced T cells mostly supplied diversity.

Unique molecular identifiers were used to barcode this TCRbeta library. Using its own MiXCR run on the PCR reads, TCRdb lists one record per CDR3 protein. The sample lists some 130,000 distinct CDR3 sequences, roughly 10% occurring once. This CDR3 contains 15 residues. V dropped 4 bases and J dropped 7; count of bases not matched to a gene: 10. Germline CDR1 reads MNHEY; CDR2 reads SVGEGT. The chain couples TRBV6-2 or TRBV6-3 to TRBJ2-1; 7 positions agree with TRBD2. The sample was PBMCs, mostly from graft donor cells, taken 180 days after TCRalphabeta/CD19-depleted stem cell transplant. The receptor's source is a girl in the first two years of life who had a stem cell transplant for combined immunodeficiency, so the T cells may come from the graft donor. CDR3 in amino acids: CASSSSGTGGNEQFF. The CDR3, as DNA: TGTGCCAGCAGTTCCAGCGGGACGGGAGGTAATGAGCAGTTCTTC.